This paragraph covers one TCR beta chain sequence. Its antigen is unidentified. Method: immunoSEQ multiplex PCR; TCRdb's copy keeps in-frame clones and lacks some. The table lists more than 30,000 clones, roughly four fifths of them singletons. Patients all relapsed after autologous stem cell transplantation, and there was variation in brentuximab vedotin exposure. This sample is part of a study of PD-1 blockade in classical Hodgkin lymphoma. Study conclusions and caveats: Diversity in CD4+ TCRs, unlike that measured in CD8+ TCRs, had risen significantly by C4D1.

V was cut by 4 bases and J by 5 bases, with 15 bases left in between. This CDR3 is built from 14 residues. CDR1 is SGDLS, CDR2 YYNGEE, per germline. The chain couples TRBV9 to TRBJ2-5, with D possibly matching TRBD2 (6 bases). This clonotype was sampled from a human donor with classical Hodgkin lymphoma. Sequencing was performed on peripheral blood mononuclear cells (PBMCs), taken at baseline. DNA of the CDR3: TGTGCCAGCAGCTCCGGGACTCGCAGGGAGACCCAGTACTTC. Translating gives CASSSGTRRETQYF.